One and the same sample provided the 25 T cell receptor beta chains below, sequenced in a study of cytomegalovirus exposure and HLA in healthy donors. In the PCR, 60 Vbeta and 13 Jbeta primers were used. The assay was immunoSEQ multiplex PCR, and TCRdb's table has in-frame clones only and misses some. The clone table shows 90,000 to 150,000 clones, with the ten largest holding approximately 3.9%. Sample: PBMCs. The receptors were sampled from a man aged 18 to 29 in good health and CMV-seronegative.

The genes are TRBV12-5 and TRBJ2-2, with a tentative D call TRBD1 (6 bases). Germline V lookup: CDR1 LGHNT, CDR2 FRNRAP. This CDR3 contains 13 residues. The ends were cut back, 6 bases at V and 3 bases at J, with 8 bases in the middle. In DNA, the CDR3 is TGTGCTAGTGGGGACAGCTACACCGGGGAGCTGTTTTTT. It yields the protein CASGDSYTGELFF.

The CDR3 loop is CASSGQGAREQYF. DNA for the CDR3: TGTGCCAGCAGTGGACAGGGGGCGCGCGAGCAGTACTTC. The V call is TRBV27, the J call TRBJ2-7; 11 bases are shared with TRBD1. Germline lookup yields CDR1 MNHEY and CDR2 SMNVEV (reference sequence). The ends lost 5 bases at V and 6 bases at J; junction bases unmatched: 3. The CDR3 length is 13 residues.

Here the CDR3 reads CASSGGQNYGYTF. DNA of the CDR3: TGCGCCAGCAGCGGGGGACAGAACTATGGCTACACCTTC. The chain recombines TRBV5-1 with TRBJ1-2; 7 bases agree with TRBD1. Losses at the gene ends were 4 bases for V and 2 bases for J; bases not matched to a gene: 2. Germline V lookup: CDR1 SGHRS, CDR2 YFSETQ. CDR3 length: 13 residues. Full variable domain (rest looked up from reference TRBV5-1 and TRBJ1-2): KAGVTQTPRYLIKTRGQQVTLSCSPISGHRSVSWYQQTPGQGLQFLFEYFSETQRNKGNFPGRFSGRQFSNSRSEMNVSTLELGDSALYLCASSGGQNYGYTFGSGTRLTVV.

The chain combines TRBV15 with TRBJ2-1, with TRBD1 matching over 11 bases. This CDR3 is 14 amino acids long. V was pared by 8 bases and J by 4 bases, with 4 bases of the junction left unmatched. From germline, CDR1 is LNHNV and CDR2 YYDKDF (reference sequence). CDR3 amino acids: CATEGQGGYNEQFF. The CDR3 nucleotides read TGTGCCACCGAGGGACAGGGGGGGTACAATGAGCAGTTCTTC.

A note on this clone: One junction end disagrees with the germline gene, perhaps due to a read error. V gene TRBV7-7 combines with J gene TRBJ2-3; 11 positions agree with TRBD1. CDR3 size: 15 residues. CDR1 is SSHAT and CDR2 is FNYEAQ in the germline V gene (reference sequence). DNA for the CDR3: TGTGCTAGCAGCTTAGGACAGGGGGCAGGAGATACGCAGTATTTT. Amino acid sequence: CASSLGQGAGDTQYF.

With respect to this clone: This CDR3 is also generated by other DNA sequences in the sample. The V gene is TRBV9, the J gene TRBJ2-7, with 8 bases lining up with TRBD1. CDR1 and CDR2 from the germline V gene are SGDLS and YYNGEE. This CDR3 is built from 15 residues. The ends lost 0 bases at V and 3 bases at J; junction bases unmatched: 5. CDR3 coding DNA: TGTGCCAGCAGCGTAGCAGCGACAGGGGACTACGAGCAGTACTTC. Translated, it gives CASSVAATGDYEQYF.

The chain's CDR3 is CASSGGQGGTDTQYF. CDR3 bases: TGTGCCAGCAGTGGGGGACAGGGTGGCACAGATACGCAGTATTTT. This sequence joins TRBV6-1 and TRBJ2-3; 9 bases line up with TRBD1. The CDR3 is 15 residues long. In germline, CDR1 is MNHNS, CDR2 SASEGT. Trimming cost V 4 bases and J 1 base; bases outside gene matches: 3.

As to this clone: Within the sample, other DNA sequences also encode this same CDR3. The V and J genes are TRBV19 and TRBJ2-1; 9 bases line up with TRBD2. The CDR3 consists of 14 residues. V shed 6 bases and J 5 bases; nucleotides not matched to a gene: 5. Germline V gene sequence: CDR1 LNHDA, CDR2 SQIVND (reference sequence). CDR3 sequence (DNA): TGTGCCAGTAGACCGACTAGCGGAGACAATGAGCAGTTCTTC. Encoded protein: CASRPTSGDNEQFF. The full variable domain, its missing parts supplied by reference TRBV19 and TRBJ2-1, is DGGITQSPKYLFRKEGQNVTLSCEQNLNHDAMYWYRQDPGQGLRLIYYSQIVNDFQKGDIAEGYSVSREKKESFPLTVTSAQKNPTAFYLCASRPTSGDNEQFFGPGTRLTVL.

The chain carries TRBV6-5 and TRBJ2-1; the D gene is possibly TRBD1 (7 bases). Germline CDR1 reads MNHEY; CDR2 reads SVGAGI. V lost 5 bases, J lost 10 bases, and 12 bases lay in between. There are 12 residues in the CDR3. CDR3 DNA sequence: TGTGCCAGCAGTAAGGGGGCGGGGGAGCAGTTCTTC. It specifies CASSKGAGEQFF.

The chain links TRBV5-5 to TRBJ2-2; 12 bases match TRBD1. V was pared by 0 bases and J by 6 bases, with 6 bases of the junction left unmatched. The germline V gene has CDR1 SGHKS and CDR2 YYEKEE (reference sequence). The CDR3 is 17 residues long. The CDR3, as DNA: TGTGCCAGCAGCTTGGCCGGGACAGGGGGCGCAGCCGGGGAGCTGTTTTTT. Encoded protein: CASSLAGTGGAAGELFF.

The chain links TRBV11-2 to TRBJ2-7, with 10 bases matching TRBD1. V lost 4 bases, J lost 1 base, and 7 bases stayed unmatched. Germline-derived CDR1 and CDR2 are SGHAT and FQNNGV. This CDR3 region has 16 residues. The CDR3 loop is CASSSRDRGPSYEQYF. CDR3 coding DNA: TGTGCCAGCAGCTCCCGGGACAGGGGACCGTCCTACGAGCAGTACTTC. Combining the CDR3 with reference TRBV11-2 and TRBJ2-7 gives the whole variable domain EAGVAQSPRYKIIEKRQSVAFWCNPISGHATLYWYQQILGQGPKLLIQFQNNGVVDDSQLPKDRFSAERLKGVDSTLKIQPAKLEDSAVYLCASSSRDRGPSYEQYFGPGTRLTVT.

The chain recombines TRBV28 with TRBJ2-5; tentatively, D is TRBD2 (6 bases). Germline CDR1 is MDHEN and CDR2 is SYDVKM. V shed 5 bases and J shed 5 bases, with 15 bases lying between them. The CDR3 totals 14 residues. The CDR3, as DNA: TGTGCCAGCAGTCTAGAGGAGGGTGGCGAGACCCAGTACTTC. This translates into CASSLEEGGETQYF.

J is TRBJ2-5 and V is TRBV5-1; D might be TRBD2 (6 bases). The tail of the sequence fits TRBJ2-7 better, so the J call may be wrong. Germline-derived CDR1 and CDR2 are SGHRS and YFSETQ. The CDR3 covers 12 residues. CDR3: CASSLRRDEQYF. CDR3 in DNA: TGCGCCAGCAGCTTGCGGAGGGACGAGCAGTACTTC.

This chain uses TRBV5-6 with TRBJ2-2, with unresolved D. The V gene lost 2 bases and the J gene lost 3 bases, with 8 bases spanning the gap. The germline gives CDR1 SGHDT, CDR2 YYEEEE. The CDR3 totals 14 residues. CDR3 sequence reads: CASSFVSYTGELFF. CDR3 nucleotide sequence: TGTGCCAGCAGCTTTGTGTCTTACACCGGGGAGCTGTTTTTT.

The chain combines TRBV19 with TRBJ1-1; D call uncertain. The CDR3 spans 14 residues. Looked up from germline, CDR1 is LNHDA and CDR2 is SQIVND (reference sequence). Trimming shortened V by 0 bases and J by 0 bases, and 5 bases separated the two germline ends. For the CDR3, the DNA is TGTGCCAGTAGTATAGAACGGTTGAACACTGAAGCTTTCTTT. It encodes CASSIERLNTEAFF.

This sequence joins TRBV9 and TRBJ2-2; D uncertain. The length of the CDR3 is 15 residues. Germline V gene data show CDR1 as SGDLS and CDR2 as YYNGEE. The V end lost 4 bases, the J end lost 0 bases, and 10 bases lay between the germline ends. CDR3 region: CASSFRTANTGELFF. DNA for the CDR3: TGTGCCAGCAGCTTTAGAACAGCGAACACCGGGGAGCTGTTTTTT.

This chain links TRBV30 with TRBJ1-2, with D possibly being TRBD1 (6 bases). The germline gives CDR1 GTSNPN, CDR2 SVGIG (reference sequence). V was shortened by 7 bases and J by 4 bases, with 13 bases between the two germline ends. This CDR3 contains 12 residues. CDR3 sequence (DNA): TGTGCCTACGGAGGACAGTTCTATGGCTACACCTTC. As protein: CAYGGQFYGYTF.

V is TRBV6-1 and J is TRBJ1-1; D may be TRBD1 (6 bases). V was cut by 2 bases and J by 5 bases, with 18 bases left in between. The germline V gene has CDR1 MNHNS and CDR2 SASEGT. The CDR3 sequence is 16 residues long. In DNA form, the CDR3 reads TGTGCCAGCAGTGAAAGGAGGACAGCCTTACAGACTGAAGCTTTCTTT. Translated, it gives CASSERRTALQTEAFF.

This sequence joins TRBV30 and TRBJ2-5, with TRBD1 matching 8 bases. Germline values: CDR1 GTSNPN, CDR2 SVGIG (reference sequence). The length of the CDR3 is 17 residues. The J segment lost 5 bases and the V segment lost 2 bases, leaving 16 bases of the junction unmatched. Here the CDR3 reads CAWSPTRTGRIGETQYF. The CDR3 nucleotides are TGTGCCTGGAGTCCCACCCGGACAGGGAGGATTGGGGAGACCCAGTACTTC.

In the case of this clone: Different DNA sequences within this sample yield the same CDR3. The gene calls are TRBV9 and TRBJ1-2; D not certain. Looked up from germline, CDR1 is SGDLS and CDR2 is YYNGEE. Trimming shortened V by 0 bases and J by 3 bases, and 6 bases separated the two germline ends. This CDR3 is built from 13 residues. The CDR3 nucleotides are TGTGCCAGCAGCGTAGGGTCAGACTATGGCTACACCTTC. Translation: CASSVGSDYGYTF.

J is TRBJ1-5 and V is TRBV15, with D unresolved. The germline CDR1 and CDR2 sequences are LNHNV and YYDKDF (reference sequence). Trimming removed 0 bases at V and 2 bases at J, with 14 bases between. The CDR3 extends over 17 amino acids. As DNA, the CDR3 is TGTGCCACCAGCAGAGAGGGAGGGAGAAGGGGCAATCAGCCCCAGCATTTT. Protein product: CATSREGGRRGNQPQHF.

As to this clone: Other nucleotide sequences in the sample specify the same CDR3. The chain employs TRBV15 and TRBJ2-3; D is perhaps TRBD2 (5 bases). Germline CDR1 is LNHNV and CDR2 is YYDKDF (reference sequence). The CDR3 length is 15 residues. V was shortened by 4 bases and J by 6 bases, with 17 bases between the two germline ends. In DNA, the CDR3 is TGTGCCACCAGCACCCGGACTTTTCACACGGATACGCAGTATTTT. Protein: CATSTRTFHTDTQYF.

The chain has TRBV30 and TRBJ2-1, with D hard to call. Germline lookup yields CDR1 GTSNPN and CDR2 SVGIG (reference sequence). The CDR3 sequence is 15 residues long. V was cut by 1 base and J by 1 base, with 11 bases left in between. In nucleotides, the CDR3 is TGTGCCTGGAGTGGAACGGGTTCGTCCTACAATGAGCAGTTCTTC. It yields the protein CAWSGTGSSYNEQFF.

As regards this clone: Lacking the conserved final phenylalanine or tryptophan, this CDR3 likely reflects a read error. V and J are TRBV30 and TRBJ1-6; D remains unclear. Looked up from germline, CDR1 is GTSNPN and CDR2 is SVGIG (reference sequence). The CDR3 loop spans 15 amino acids. The V and J ends lost 1 base and 6 bases respectively, with 13 bases between them. Written as DNA, the CDR3 is TGTGCCTGGAGTGGCCTTGCCGGAACTAATTCACCCCTCCACTTG. Protein sequence: CAWSGLAGTNSPLHL.

The chain joins TRBV5-4 to TRBJ2-5; D might be TRBD1 (5 bases). TRBJ2-7 explains the end of the DNA better; the J call may be wrong. The germline gives CDR1 SGHNT, CDR2 YYREEE (reference sequence). The CDR3 loop spans 15 amino acids. CDR3 amino acids: CASSLSQGSSYEQYF. Here the CDR3 DNA reads TGTGCCAGCAGCTTGTCCCAGGGAAGCTCCTACGAGCAGTACTTC.